The entry that follows covers one T cell receptor beta chain sequence. Its cognate antigen has yet to be identified. No base quality information exists; no much larger clone differs at one position. RNA was extracted using the RNeasy kit, and about 0.5 to 1 ug of the RNA was reverse transcribed with random hexamers. The immunoSEQ multiplex PCR assay, which covers 54 Vbeta and 13 Jbeta segments, was used to amplify TCR beta CDR3 regions. To correct PCR amplification bias, a synthetic template baseline was used for both primer optimization and computational correction. Per the authors' processing: Reads were assigned to V, D and J genes according to IMGT and analyzed in immunoSEQ Analyzer, with only productive sequences retained. Clonality was calculated as one minus the Shannon entropy normalized by log2 of the number of productive unique sequences. For each patient and control, public and private clones were evaluated within the 100 most prevalent clones. Susac-specific clones were defined as absent from healthy and MS cohorts, roughly 1,100 published viral clones and other ImmuneACCESS disease sequences. TCRdb trimmed the raw reads at Q25, called clones with MiXCR and kept productive beta chains. All rows with the same CDR3 protein become a single entry with the most common DNA and genes. These V and J calls are TCRdb output, not the study's own analysis. The sample yields approximately 180,000 distinct CDR3 sequences; approximately 96% were counted once. The ten largest clones take up approximately 0.09% of the sample.

Peripheral blood CD8+ and CD4+ T cells from healthy donors, Susac syndrome patients and multiple sclerosis patients were profiled by high-throughput TCR beta sequencing. The multiple sclerosis controls were treatment-naive patients whose relapsing-remitting disease, either stable or active, fulfilled the revised McDonald criteria. Bulk CD8+ and CD4+ T cells were purified magnetically by negative isolation, whereas CD8+ TEMRA cells were enriched by FACS. Blood was collected in EDTA tubes and processed within 24 hours, with PBMCs isolated through density gradient centrifugation. PBMCs intended for TCR sequencing were cryopreserved in liquid nitrogen and were subsequently thawed in a 37 degrees C water bath. A purity of at least 90% was achieved for sorted or isolated CD4+, CD8+ and CD8+ TEMRA cells. From a lookup of the germline V gene, CDR1 and CDR2 are MGHRA and YSYEKL. Trimming takes 4 bases off V and 4 bases off J; junction bases not matched to a gene: 12. The CDR3, from cysteine to phenylalanine, totals 16 residues. Here the CDR3 DNA is all that survives: 48 bases in frame from base 1.

This specimen belongs to a study of CD8 T cells in Susac syndrome (dated by TCRdb to between 2018 and 2020). With respect to the entire study: Repertoire sequencing was used to test whether CD8+ T cell activation and differentiation in Susac syndrome was antigen driven. Here is what the overall study found, with its caveats: The TCR sequencing and HLA analysis was acknowledged to have included a relatively small number of individuals.

The source is a human donor with multiple sclerosis. Sequencing was performed on CD4+ T cells from PBMCs. The rearrangement joined TRBV4-1 to TRBJ2-7; TRBD2 aligns with 8 central bases. The DNA reads as follows: TGCGCCAGCAGCCGAGACTTCGGGGGGGCCTCTTACGAGCAGTACTTC. Protein translation: CASSRDFGGASYEQYF.